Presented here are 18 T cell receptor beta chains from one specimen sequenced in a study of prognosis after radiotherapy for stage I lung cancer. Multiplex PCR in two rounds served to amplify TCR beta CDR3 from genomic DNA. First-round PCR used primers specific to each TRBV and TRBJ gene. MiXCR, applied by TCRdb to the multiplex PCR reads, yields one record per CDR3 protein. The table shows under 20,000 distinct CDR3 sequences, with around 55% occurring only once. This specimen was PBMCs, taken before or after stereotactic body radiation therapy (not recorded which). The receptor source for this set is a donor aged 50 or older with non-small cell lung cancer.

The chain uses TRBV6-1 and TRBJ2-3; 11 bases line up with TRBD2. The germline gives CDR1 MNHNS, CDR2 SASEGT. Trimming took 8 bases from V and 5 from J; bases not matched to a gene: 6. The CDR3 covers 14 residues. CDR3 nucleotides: TGTGCCAGCTTCTTAGCGGGGGGGTTAGATACGCAGTATTTT. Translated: CASFLAGGLDTQYF.

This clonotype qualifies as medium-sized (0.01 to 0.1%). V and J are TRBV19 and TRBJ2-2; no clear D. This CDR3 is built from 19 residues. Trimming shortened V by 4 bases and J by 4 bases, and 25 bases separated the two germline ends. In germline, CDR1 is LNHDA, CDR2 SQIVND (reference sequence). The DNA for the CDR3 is TGTGCCAGTAGTACACCCCGGCCTATATCCGGGCCATTCACCGGGGAGCTGTTTTTT. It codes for CASSTPRPISGPFTGELFF.

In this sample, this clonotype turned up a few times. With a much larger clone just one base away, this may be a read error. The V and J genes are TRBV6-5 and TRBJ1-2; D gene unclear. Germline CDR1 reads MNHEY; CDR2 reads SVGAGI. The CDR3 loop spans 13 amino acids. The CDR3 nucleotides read TGTGCCAGCAGTTCTGGACGTATCTATGGCTGCACCTTC. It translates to CASSSGRIYGCTF.

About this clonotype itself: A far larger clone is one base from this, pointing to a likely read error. The CDR3 DNA sequence: TGTGCCAGCAGTTACGGGGGGCCCACTGAAGCTTTCTTT. Its protein is CASSYGGPTEAFF. The rearrangement joins TRBV6-9 to TRBJ1-1; possibly TRBD1 for D (6 bases). V was trimmed by 3 bases and J by 4 bases, leaving 9 bases between them. Germline V gene lookup returns CDR1 MNHGY and CDR2 SVAAGI. The CDR3 runs to 13 residues.

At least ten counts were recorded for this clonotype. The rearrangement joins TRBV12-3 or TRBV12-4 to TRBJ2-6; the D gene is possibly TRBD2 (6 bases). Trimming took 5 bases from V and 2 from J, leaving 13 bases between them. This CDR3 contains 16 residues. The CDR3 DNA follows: TGTGCCAGCAGTGGCGGGGCAACCCCTGGGGCCAACGTCCTGACTTTC. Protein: CASSGGATPGANVLTF.

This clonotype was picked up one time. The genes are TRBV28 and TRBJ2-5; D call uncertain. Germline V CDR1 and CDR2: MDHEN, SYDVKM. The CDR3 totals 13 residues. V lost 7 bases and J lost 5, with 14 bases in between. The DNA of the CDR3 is TGTGCCAGCAACCATAGGGTTTTCGAGACCCAGTACTTC. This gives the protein CASNHRVFETQYF.

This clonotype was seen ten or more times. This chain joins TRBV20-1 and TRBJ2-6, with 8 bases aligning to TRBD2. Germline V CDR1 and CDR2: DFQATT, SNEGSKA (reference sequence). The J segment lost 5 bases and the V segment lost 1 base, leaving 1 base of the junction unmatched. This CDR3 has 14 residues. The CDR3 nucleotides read TGCAGTGCTAGAGCGGGGGGGTGGGCCAACGTCCTGACTTTC. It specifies CSARAGGWANVLTF.

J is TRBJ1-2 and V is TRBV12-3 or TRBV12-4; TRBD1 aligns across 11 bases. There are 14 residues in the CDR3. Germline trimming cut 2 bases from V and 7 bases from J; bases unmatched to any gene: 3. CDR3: CASSLWTGGFGYTF. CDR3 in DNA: TGTGCCAGCAGTTTATGGACAGGGGGCTTTGGCTACACCTTC.

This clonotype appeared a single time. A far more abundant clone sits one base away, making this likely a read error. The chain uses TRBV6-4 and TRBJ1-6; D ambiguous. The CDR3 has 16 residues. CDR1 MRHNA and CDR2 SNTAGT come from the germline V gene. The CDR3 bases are TGTGCCAGCAGTTACTCGGAGGGCCAGTATAATTCACCCCTCCACTTT. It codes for CASSYSEGQYNSPLHF.

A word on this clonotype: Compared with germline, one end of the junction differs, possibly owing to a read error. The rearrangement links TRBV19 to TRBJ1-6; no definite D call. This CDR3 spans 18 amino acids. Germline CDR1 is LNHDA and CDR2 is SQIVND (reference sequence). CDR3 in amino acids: CASGPRGAHSSYNSHLHF. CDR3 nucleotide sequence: TGTGCCAGTGGTCCCCGAGGAGCCCATAGCTCATATAATTCACACCTCCACTTT.

CDR3 coding DNA: TGTGCTAGTGGTTTGGACTGGACGTGTAGCAATCAGCCCCAGCATTTT. Protein sequence: CASGLDWTCSNQPQHF. V and J are TRBV12-5 and TRBJ1-5; D call uncertain. V was trimmed by 1 base and J by 0 bases, leaving 10 bases between them. CDR1 and CDR2 from the germline V gene are LGHNT and FRNRAP. This CDR3 is built from 16 residues.

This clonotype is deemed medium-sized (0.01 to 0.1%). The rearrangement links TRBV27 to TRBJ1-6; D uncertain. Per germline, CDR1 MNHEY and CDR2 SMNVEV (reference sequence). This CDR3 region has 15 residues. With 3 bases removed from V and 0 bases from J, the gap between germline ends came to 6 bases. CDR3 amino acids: CASSFQSSYNSPLHF. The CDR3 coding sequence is TGTGCCAGCAGTTTTCAGAGCTCCTATAATTCACCCCTCCACTTT.

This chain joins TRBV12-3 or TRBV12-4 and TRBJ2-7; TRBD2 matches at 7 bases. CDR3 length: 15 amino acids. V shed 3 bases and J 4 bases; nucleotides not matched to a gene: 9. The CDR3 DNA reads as TGTGCCAGCAGTTTCCGCCCTAGCGGAGATTACGAGCAGTACTTC. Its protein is CASSFRPSGDYEQYF.

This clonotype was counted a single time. The CDR3 region has the DNA TGTGCCAGCAGTCTAACGGACAGACAGAACACTGAAGCTTTCTTT. Its protein is CASSLTDRQNTEAFF. The rearrangement joins TRBV6-2 or TRBV6-3 to TRBJ1-1, with a weak D call TRBD1 (6 bases). Trimming removed 5 bases from V and 1 base from J, with 14 bases in between. The CDR3 spans 15 residues. The germline V gene has CDR1 MNHEY and CDR2 SVGEGT.

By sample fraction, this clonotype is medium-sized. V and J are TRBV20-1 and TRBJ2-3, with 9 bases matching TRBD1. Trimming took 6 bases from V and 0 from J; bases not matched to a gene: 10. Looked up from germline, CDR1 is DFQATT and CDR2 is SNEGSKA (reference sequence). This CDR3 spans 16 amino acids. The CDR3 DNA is TGCAGTGCGTGGACAGGGGCCCTCACTAGCACAGATACGCAGTATTTT. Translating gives CSAWTGALTSTDTQYF.

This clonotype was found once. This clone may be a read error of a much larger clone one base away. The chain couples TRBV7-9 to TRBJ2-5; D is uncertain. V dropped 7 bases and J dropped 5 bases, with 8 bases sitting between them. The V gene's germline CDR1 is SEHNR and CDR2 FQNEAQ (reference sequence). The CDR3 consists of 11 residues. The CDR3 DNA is TGTGCCAGCATCCAGATGGAGACCCAGTACTTC. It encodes CASIQMETQYF.

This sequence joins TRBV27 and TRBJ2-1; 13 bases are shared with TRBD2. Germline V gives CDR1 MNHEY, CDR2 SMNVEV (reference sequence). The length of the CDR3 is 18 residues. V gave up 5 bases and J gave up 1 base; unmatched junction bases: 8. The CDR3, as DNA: TGTGCCAGCAGTCCCTTTACGACTAGCGGGAGGTCCTACAATGAGCAGTTCTTC. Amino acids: CASSPFTTSGRSYNEQFF.

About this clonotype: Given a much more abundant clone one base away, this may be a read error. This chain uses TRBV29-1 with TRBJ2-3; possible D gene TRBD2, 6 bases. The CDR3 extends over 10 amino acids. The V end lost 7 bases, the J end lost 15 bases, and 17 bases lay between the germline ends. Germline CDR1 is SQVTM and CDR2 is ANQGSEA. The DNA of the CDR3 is TGCAGCGCATGGGGGGTGGACAACTATTTT. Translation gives CSAWGVDNYF.